This entry describes one T cell receptor beta chain. Amplification used 60 Vbeta primers and 13 Jbeta primers. Assay: immunoSEQ multiplex PCR; the TCRdb copy retains only in-frame clones and omits some. The data show 100,000 to 150,000 clones, about four fifths seen once. The V gene end was trimmed by 4 bases and the J gene end by 5 bases; junction bases not matched to a gene: 5. The CDR3 has 14 amino acids. Germline V gene lookup returns CDR1 MGHDK and CDR2 SYGVNS. The entry originates in a study of cytomegalovirus exposure and HLA in healthy donors. The chain has TRBV25-1 and TRBJ2-3; 8 bases are shared with TRBD1. The TCR comes from a woman in her 40s in good health and CMV-seropositive. The material sequenced was PBMCs. The CDR3 bases are TGTGCCAGCAGTGGAGACAGGGGCCGAGATACGCAGTATTTT. This translates into CASSGDRGRDTQYF.